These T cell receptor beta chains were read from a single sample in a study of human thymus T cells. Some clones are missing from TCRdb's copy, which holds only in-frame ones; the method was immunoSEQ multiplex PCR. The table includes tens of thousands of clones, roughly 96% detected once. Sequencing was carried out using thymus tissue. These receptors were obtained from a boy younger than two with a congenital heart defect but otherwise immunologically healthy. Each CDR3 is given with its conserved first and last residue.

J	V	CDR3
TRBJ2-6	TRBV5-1	CASSSGGPGTSGANVLTF
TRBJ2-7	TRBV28	CASSPGLAGGRYEQYF
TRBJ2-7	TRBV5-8	CASSFRTLTSCGQYF
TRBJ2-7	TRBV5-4	CASSLSRHEQYF
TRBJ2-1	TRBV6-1	CASSESTILAGGGPEQFF
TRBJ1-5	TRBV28	CASSPVQSREVPNQPQHF
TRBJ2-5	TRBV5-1	CASSFVVRPAQETQYF
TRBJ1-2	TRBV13	CASSRNRDYGYTF
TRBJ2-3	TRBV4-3	CASSQDSRDTQYF
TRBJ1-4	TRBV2	CASSEALESGGAGEKLFF
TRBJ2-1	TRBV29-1	CSVGLLSYNEQFF
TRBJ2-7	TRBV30	CAWWTPHSRDYEQYF
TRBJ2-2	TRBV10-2	CASSEWRTRGTGELFF
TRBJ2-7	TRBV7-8	CASSSRTGYSYEQYF
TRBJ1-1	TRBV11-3	CASSPSSGVNTEAFF
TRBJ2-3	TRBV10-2	CASALLGTGEETQYF
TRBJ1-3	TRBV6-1	CASIIGGQGSSTIYF